The 4 T cell receptor beta chains in this list originate from one sample, sequenced in a study of blood T cell repertoires in COVID-19. TCRdb keeps only in-frame clones here, not all; method: immunoSEQ multiplex PCR. The sample consists of around 180,000 clones, 70% to 90% of them appearing once. Specimen: peripheral blood. The receptors shown here come from a man older than 75 with COVID-19, enrolled during active disease.

J is TRBJ1-1 and V is TRBV9; tentatively, D is TRBD1 (5 bases). The CDR3 is made up of 14 amino acids. With 4 bases removed from V and 1 base from J, the gap between germline ends came to 11 bases. The V gene's germline CDR1 is SGDLS and CDR2 YYNGEE. CDR3 bases: TGTGCCAGCAGCCTAGCGGGGGGGAACACTGAAGCTTTCTTT. Protein sequence: CASSLAGGNTEAFF. The variable domain in full, completed from reference TRBV9 and TRBJ1-1, reads DSGVTQTPKHLITATGQRVTLRCSPRSGDLSVYWYQQSLDQGLQFLIQYYNGEERAKGNILERFSAQQFPDLHSELNLSSLELGDSALYFCASSLAGGNTEAFFGQGTRLTVV.

This chain connects TRBV9 to TRBJ1-5; 9 bases fit TRBD1. Unmatched junction bases numbered 2, after V lost 3 bases and J lost 4 bases. This CDR3 is built from 14 residues. Germline CDR1 is SGDLS and CDR2 is YYNGEE. The CDR3 DNA sequence: TGTGCCAGCAGCGCACAGGGGGCTAATCAGCCCCAGCATTTT. As protein: CASSAQGANQPQHF.

The chain is built from TRBV3-1 (or the pseudogene TRBV3-2) and TRBJ2-5; 12 bases fit TRBD2. Germline trimming cut 1 base from V and 2 bases from J; bases unmatched to any gene: 2. The CDR3 totals 16 residues. Germline assignment: CDR1 LGHDT and CDR2 YNNKEL (reference sequence). The CDR3 DNA reads as TGTGCCAGCAGCCAAGGGACTAGCGGGGTTCAAGAGACCCAGTACTTC. It yields the protein CASSQGTSGVQETQYF.

For this clone: One junction end does not reproduce the germline sequence, and a read error may be involved. For the CDR3, the DNA is TGTGCCAGCAGTTTTACTCGGGATGGACAGGCGGATTTT. It codes for CASSFTRDGQADF. The rearrangement joins TRBV12-3 or TRBV12-4 to TRBJ1-3, with 7 nucleotides matching TRBD1. There are 13 residues in the CDR3.